This is a list of T cell receptor beta chains from one sample in a study of blood T cell repertoires in COVID-19. Assay used: immunoSEQ multiplex PCR; TCRdb lists only in-frame clones, some missing. The data show 200,000 or so clones, about 84% seen once. The specimen was peripheral blood. The receptors were sampled from a person aged 65 to 79 with COVID-19, enrolled during active disease. Each CDR3 is given with its conserved first and last residue. The D gene is left open where the match is weak. Clone size appears in some rows only: once, few, many, or a class for an expanded clone.

v_call	d_call	j_call	clone_size	cdr3_nt	cdr3_aa
TRBV28	-	TRBJ2-5	-	TGTGCCAGCAGGGCCCAGGGCTCAGAGACCCAGTACTTC	CASRAQGSETQYF
TRBV28	TRBD1	TRBJ1-6	once	TGTGCCAGCATTTCACCGGGACAGGGGCCCTATAATTCACCCCTCCACTTT	CASISPGQGPYNSPLHF
TRBV11-2	TRBD2	TRBJ2-1	-	TGTGCCAGCAGCTTAGAAATTAGCGGGGGCTTGTACAATGAGCAGTTCTTC	CASSLEISGGLYNEQFF
TRBV4-1	TRBD1	TRBJ1-6	-	TGCGCCAGCAGCCAGCTCCTTGCCGGGACAGGGAATTCACCCCTCCACTTT	CASSQLLAGTGNSPLHF
TRBV3-1/TRBV3-2	-	TRBJ1-2	-	TGTGCCAGCAGCCAATTAACCGGGACTCCAATTAATGGCTACACCTTC	CASSQLTGTPINGYTF
TRBV4-2	TRBD1	TRBJ1-6	-	TGTGCCAGCAGCCAAGCCCGAAGTGGGACAGGGGTTTCACCCCTCCACTTT	CASSQARSGTGVSPLHF
TRBV18	-	TRBJ1-5	-	TGTGCCAGCTCACCGTTGGCGCAGGTACCCCAGCATTTT	CASSPLAQVPQHF
TRBV7-9	-	TRBJ2-5	-	TGTGCCAGCAGGGACTCGGACCACGAGACCCAGTACTTC	CASRDSDHETQYF
TRBV5-4	-	TRBJ2-7	-	TGTGCCAGCAGCATTCTGGGGCTCAACGAGCAGTACTTC	CASSILGLNEQYF
TRBV27	-	TRBJ1-5	-	TGTGCCAGCAGTTTTACTGATCAGCCCCAGCATTTT	CASSFTDQPQHF
TRBV15	TRBD1	TRBJ1-6	once	TGTGCCACCAGCAGTATTAGGGGACAGGAGGGAGGGGTAAATTCACCCCTCCACTTT	CATSSIRGQEGGVNSPLHF